One sample yielded the 11 T cell receptor beta chains listed below, sequenced in a study of blood T cell repertoires in COVID-19. This table comes from immunoSEQ multiplex PCR, and its TCRdb copy is limited to in-frame clones, with some not included. The sample holds 90,000 to 100,000 clones, around 84% seen once. Sequencing used peripheral blood. The receptors derive from a man aged 70-80 years with active or convalescent COVID-19.

The gene calls are TRBV19 and TRBJ1-5; tentatively, D is TRBD1 (6 bases). Germline V CDR1 and CDR2: LNHDA, SQIVND (reference sequence). The length of the CDR3 is 18 residues. V was shortened by 7 bases and J by 0 bases, with 22 bases between the two germline ends. This chain's CDR3 is CASTADSLGFYSNQPQHF. For the CDR3, the DNA is TGTGCCAGTACCGCGGACAGCCTAGGGTTTTATAGCAATCAGCCCCAGCATTTT. The whole variable domain, remainder taken from reference TRBV19 and TRBJ1-5, is DGGITQSPKYLFRKEGQNVTLSCEQNLNHDAMYWYRQDPGQGLRLIYYSQIVNDFQKGDIAEGYSVSREKKESFPLTVTSAQKNPTAFYLCASTADSLGFYSNQPQHFGDGTRLSIL.

The rearrangement links TRBV12-5 to TRBJ1-3, with 8 nucleotides matching TRBD1. CDR1 and CDR2 (germline): LGHNT, FRNRAP. V lost 7 bases to trimming and J lost 7 bases; unmatched junction nucleotides: 6. The CDR3 has 13 residues. CDR3 in DNA: TGTGCTAGTGCCTACGACAGGGGTAACACCATATATTTT. As protein: CASAYDRGNTIYF.

The chain uses TRBV5-4 and TRBJ2-1; unclear D gene. The ends were cut back, 3 bases at V and 7 bases at J, with 8 bases in the middle. The CDR3 length is 12 residues. Germline V gene data show CDR1 as SGHNT and CDR2 as YYREEE (reference sequence). In DNA, the CDR3 is TGTGCCAGCAGCTATACAAGTAATGAGCAGTTCTTC. Protein: CASSYTSNEQFF. The variable domain in full, completed from reference TRBV5-4 and TRBJ2-1, reads ETGVTQSPTHLIKTRGQQVTLRCSSQSGHNTVSWYQQALGQGPQFIFQYYREEENGRGNFPPRFSGLQFPNYSSELNVNALELDDSALYLCASSYTSNEQFFGPGTRLTVL.

The sample holds a few counts of this clone. The V call is TRBV5-1, the J call TRBJ2-7, with 8 bases fitting TRBD1. Germline V gene sequence: CDR1 SGHRS, CDR2 YFSETQ. The CDR3 runs to 16 residues. The V and J ends lost 1 base and 4 bases, in that order; junction bases with no gene match: 10. The CDR3 sequence: CASSLSPDRVLYEQYF. The CDR3 region has the DNA TGCGCCAGCAGCTTGAGTCCGGACAGGGTCCTTTACGAGCAGTACTTC.

The gene calls are TRBV27 and TRBJ2-3; 10 positions agree with TRBD1. The germline V gene has CDR1 MNHEY and CDR2 SMNVEV (reference sequence). The V and J ends lost 5 bases and 4 bases, in that order; junction bases with no gene match: 6. The CDR3 is made up of 15 amino acids. Written as DNA, the CDR3 is TGTGCCAGCAGTGCGGGACAGGGGATGGCAGATACGCAGTATTTT. It yields the protein CASSAGQGMADTQYF.

The chain couples TRBV7-2 to TRBJ2-7; D perhaps matches TRBD2 (6 bases). Germline V gives CDR1 SGHTA, CDR2 FQGNSA. CDR3 length equals 13 residues. Between the trimmed V and J ends, which lost 2 bases and 13 bases, there was a span of 18 bases. The CDR3 DNA is TGTGCCAGCAGCTTACGGGACTCAACTACGCGATACTTC. This codes for CASSLRDSTTRYF. The variable domain in full, completed from reference TRBV7-2 and TRBJ2-7, reads GAGVSQSPSNKVTEKGKDVELRCDPISGHTALYWYRQSLGQGLEFLIYFQGNSAPDKSGLPSDRFSAERTGGSVSTLTIQRTQQEDSAVYLCASSLRDSTTRYFGPGTRLTVT.

This sequence joins TRBV9 and TRBJ1-4, with D perhaps TRBD1 (5 bases). CDR3 size: 14 residues. The ends were cut back, 4 bases at V and 8 bases at J, with 15 bases in the middle. Germline assignment: CDR1 SGDLS and CDR2 YYNGEE. CDR3 amino acids: CASSPRPGGEKLFF. The CDR3, as DNA: TGTGCCAGCAGCCCGAGACCGGGGGGAGAAAAACTGTTTTTT.

The V and J genes are TRBV7-9 and TRBJ1-5; unclear D gene. This CDR3 spans 15 amino acids. V lost 5 bases and J 0 bases, leaving 11 bases between the germline ends. Germline V gene data show CDR1 as SEHNR and CDR2 as FQNEAQ (reference sequence). CDR3 amino acids: CASSPGAASNQPQHF. In DNA, the CDR3 is TGTGCCAGCAGCCCAGGCGCAGCTAGCAATCAGCCCCAGCATTTT. Complete variable domain (other parts from reference TRBV7-9 and TRBJ1-5): DTGVSQNPRHKITKRGQNVTFRCDPISEHNRLYWYRQTLGQGPEFLTYFQNEAQLEKSRLLSDRFSAERPKGSFSTLEIQRTEQGDSAMYLCASSPGAASNQPQHFGDGTRLSIL.

A few counts support this clone. The V gene is TRBV7-2, the J gene TRBJ2-3; 8 bases map to TRBD2. V lost 5 bases, J lost 1 base, and 8 bases stayed unmatched. The CDR3 has 16 residues. Germline V CDR1 and CDR2: SGHTA, FQGNSA. CDR3 bases: TGTGCCAGCAGCGGAACTAGCGGCCTACGCACAGATACGCAGTATTTT. This gives the protein CASSGTSGLRTDTQYF. Combining the CDR3 with reference TRBV7-2 and TRBJ2-3 gives the whole variable domain GAGVSQSPSNKVTEKGKDVELRCDPISGHTALYWYRQSLGQGLEFLIYFQGNSAPDKSGLPSDRFSAERTGGSVSTLTIQRTQQEDSAVYLCASSGTSGLRTDTQYFGPGTRLTVL.

In this sample, this clone turned up a few times. The V gene is TRBV6-5, the J gene TRBJ1-6; the D gene is possibly TRBD1 (5 bases). Trimming left V 0 bases short and J 9 bases short, with 12 bases between. The V gene's germline CDR1 is MNHEY and CDR2 SVGAGI. The CDR3 spans 15 residues. CDR3 DNA: TGTGCCAGCAGTTACTCTGGCAGGGAAAGTTCACCCCTCCACTTT. It codes for CASSYSGRESSPLHF.

The chain has TRBV6-5 and TRBJ1-5; possibly TRBD1 for D (6 bases). V was clipped by 6 bases and J by 7 bases, with 13 bases between them. The CDR3 spans 13 residues. CDR1 and CDR2 (germline): MNHEY, SVGAGI. Here the CDR3 DNA reads TGTGCCAGCAGCCCCCAGGGGCGCCAGCCCCAGCATTTT. This encodes CASSPQGRQPQHF.